A selection of T cell receptor beta chains follows, all from one sample in a study of spatial heterogeneity in lung cancer. TCRdb re-analysed the 5' RACE reads in MiXCR, keeping a single row per CDR3 protein. The table shows just under 450 distinct CDR3 sequences, with about a tenth occurring only once. The material was normal lung tissue next to the tumor, obtained at surgery. These receptors all stem from a female donor with early-stage non-small cell lung cancer. CDR3s include the opening cysteine and the closing phenylalanine or tryptophan. A D gene is named only where the DNA matches it firmly. Clone sizes are given selectively: once, few, many, or a class where the clone is expanded.

j_call d_call clone_size v_call cdr3_aa cdr3_nt
TRBJ2-1 NA large TRBV18 CASSPDRAAGAFF TGTGCCAGCTCACCAGATCGGGCGGCCGGTGCGTTCTTC
TRBJ2-3 NA NA TRBV5-1 CASSFAGSTDTQYF TGCGCCAGCAGCTTCGCTGGAAGCACAGATACGCAGTATTTT
TRBJ1-1 NA large TRBV7-2 CASSLAKISTEAFF TGTGCCAGCAGCTTAGCGAAAATAAGCACTGAAGCTTTCTTT
TRBJ2-5 NA NA TRBV24-1 CAPPPPGETQYF TGTGCCCCCCCCCCACCGGGGGAGACCCAGTACTTC
TRBJ2-7 NA large TRBV20-1 CSASHSRVSIGEQYF TGCAGTGCTAGCCATTCTAGGGTCTCAATTGGGGAGCAGTACTTC
TRBJ2-7 TRBD1 large TRBV18 CASSPSVDAGGTYEQYF TGTGCCAGCTCACCTTCAGTCGATGCAGGGGGTACCTACGAGCAGTACTTC
TRBJ2-2 NA hyperexpanded TRBV2 CASSPPGGLNTGELFF TGTGCCAGCAGCCCCCCCGGGGGGCTGAACACCGGGGAGCTGTTTTTT
TRBJ1-2 NA large TRBV4-2 CASTPLDGNYGYTF TGTGCCAGCACCCCCCTGGACGGGAACTATGGCTACACCTTC
TRBJ1-2 NA NA TRBV4-1 CASSQEERGFYGYTF TGCGCCAGCAGCCAAGAGGAACGAGGATTCTATGGCTACACCTTC
TRBJ2-1 TRBD2 large TRBV24-1 CATSDPDPSGSSYNEQFF TGTGCCACCAGTGATCCCGATCCTAGCGGGAGCTCCTACAATGAGCAGTTCTTC
TRBJ2-1 TRBD2 once TRBV5-1 CASSLEWSSGTGEQFF TGCGCCAGCAGCTTGGAATGGTCTAGCGGGACGGGTGAGCAGTTCTTC
TRBJ2-2 NA large TRBV29-1 CSVVVWTGELFF TGCAGCGTTGTAGTTTGGACCGGGGAGCTGTTTTTT
TRBJ2-5 NA large TRBV2 CASLYQGSETQYF TGTGCCAGCCTCTACCAGGGCTCGGAGACCCAGTACTTC
TRBJ2-1 NA NA TRBV5-1 CASSAWGPQSSYNEQFF TGCGCCAGCAGCGCGTGGGGACCCCAGAGCTCCTACAATGAGCAGTTCTTC